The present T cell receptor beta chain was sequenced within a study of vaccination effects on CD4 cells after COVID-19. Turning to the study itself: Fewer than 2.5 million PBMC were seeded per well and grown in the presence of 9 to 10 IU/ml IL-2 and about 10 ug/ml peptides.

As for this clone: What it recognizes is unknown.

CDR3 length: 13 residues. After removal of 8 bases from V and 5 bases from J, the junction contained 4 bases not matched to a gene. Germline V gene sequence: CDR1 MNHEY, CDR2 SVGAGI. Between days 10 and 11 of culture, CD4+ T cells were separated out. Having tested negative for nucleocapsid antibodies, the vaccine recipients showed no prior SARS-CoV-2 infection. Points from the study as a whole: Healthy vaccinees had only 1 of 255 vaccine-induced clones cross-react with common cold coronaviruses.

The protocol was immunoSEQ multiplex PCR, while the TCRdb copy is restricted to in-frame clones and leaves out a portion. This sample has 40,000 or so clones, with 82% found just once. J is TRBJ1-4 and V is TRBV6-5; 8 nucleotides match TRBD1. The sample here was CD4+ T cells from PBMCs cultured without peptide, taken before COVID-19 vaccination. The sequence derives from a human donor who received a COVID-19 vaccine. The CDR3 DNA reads TGTGCCAGCTGGACAGGGCCCAATGAAAAACTGTTTTTT. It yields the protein CASWTGPNEKLFF.